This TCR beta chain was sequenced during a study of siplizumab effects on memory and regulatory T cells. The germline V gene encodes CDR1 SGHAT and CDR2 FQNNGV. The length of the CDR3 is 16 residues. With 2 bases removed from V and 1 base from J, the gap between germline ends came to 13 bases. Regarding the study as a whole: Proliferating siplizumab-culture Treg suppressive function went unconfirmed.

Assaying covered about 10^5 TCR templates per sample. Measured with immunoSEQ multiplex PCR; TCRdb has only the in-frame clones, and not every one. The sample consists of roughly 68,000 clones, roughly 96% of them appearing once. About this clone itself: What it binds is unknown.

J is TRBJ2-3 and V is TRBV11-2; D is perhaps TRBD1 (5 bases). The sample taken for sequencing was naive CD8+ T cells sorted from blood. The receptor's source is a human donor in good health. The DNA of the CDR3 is TGTGCCAGCAGCTTATTGGGGCTAGATGGCACAGATACGCAGTATTTT. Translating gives CASSLLGLDGTDTQYF.